Listed here is a single TCR beta chain. Using genomic DNA as the template, TCR beta VDJ and CDR3 profiling was carried out. TCRdb analysed the reads with MiXCR anew, one entry per CDR3 protein. The sample shows approximately 270,000 distinct CDR3 sequences, 45% to 65% of them seen only once. These data come from a study of CD8+CD57+ T cells in acquired aplastic anemia. Whole-study context: The study obtained an average of about 3.4 ug of DNA from sorted CD4+ and CD8+ cells.

The J segment lost 11 bases and the V segment lost 0 bases, leaving 16 bases of the junction unmatched. From germline, CDR1 is DFQATT and CDR2 SNEGSKA (reference sequence). The CDR3 has 18 residues. The chain carries TRBV20-1 and TRBJ1-4; the match to TRBD1 covers 12 bases. Sequencing input: sorted CD4+, CD8+, or CD8+CD57+ T cells (not recorded which) from PBMCs. The TCR was taken from a human donor with severe aplastic anemia or a healthy control (not recorded which). CDR3 amino acids: CSARDLQAGGTGGGKLFF. The DNA of the CDR3 is TGCAGTGCTAGAGATCTACAAGCGGGCGGGACAGGGGGCGGGAAACTGTTTTTT.